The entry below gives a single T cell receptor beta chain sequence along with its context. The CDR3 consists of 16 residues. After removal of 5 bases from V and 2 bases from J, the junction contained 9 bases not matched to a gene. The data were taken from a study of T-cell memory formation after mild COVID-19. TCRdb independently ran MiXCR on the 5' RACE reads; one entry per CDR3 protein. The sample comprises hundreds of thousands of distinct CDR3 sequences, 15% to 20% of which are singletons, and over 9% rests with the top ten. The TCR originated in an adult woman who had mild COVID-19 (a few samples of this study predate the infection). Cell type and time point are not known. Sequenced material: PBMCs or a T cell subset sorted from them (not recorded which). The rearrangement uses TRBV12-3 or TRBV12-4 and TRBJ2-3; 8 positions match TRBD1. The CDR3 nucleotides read TGTGCCAGCAGTGGGCTAAACAGGGGGGCCACAGATACGCAGTATTTT. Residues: CASSGLNRGATDTQYF.